The present T cell receptor (beta chain) was sequenced within a study of T-cell memory formation after mild COVID-19. TCR alpha and TCR beta cDNA libraries with sample barcodes and UMIs came from 5'RACE using constant-segment primers. TCRdb reprocessed the 5' RACE reads with MiXCR, giving one entry per CDR3 protein. The sample includes about 340,000 distinct CDR3 sequences, approximately 15% seen only once; the top ten take 20% to 25%. This clonotype was detected ten times or more. The CDR3 covers 14 residues. V was pared by 2 bases and J by 6 bases, with 10 bases between. Per the germline V gene, CDR1 is LGHNA and CDR2 is YNFKEQ.

The source is a man aged 18 to 29 who had mild COVID-19 (a few samples of this study predate the infection). Cell type and time point are not known. The V call is TRBV4-2, the J call TRBJ2-2, with D perhaps given as TRBD1 or TRBD2 (6 bases each). Sequencing input: PBMCs or a T cell subset sorted from them (not recorded which). CDR3 DNA: TGTGCCAGCAGCCAAAGGGGGGAGTCCGGGGAGCTGTTTTTT. Encoded protein: CASSQRGESGELFF.